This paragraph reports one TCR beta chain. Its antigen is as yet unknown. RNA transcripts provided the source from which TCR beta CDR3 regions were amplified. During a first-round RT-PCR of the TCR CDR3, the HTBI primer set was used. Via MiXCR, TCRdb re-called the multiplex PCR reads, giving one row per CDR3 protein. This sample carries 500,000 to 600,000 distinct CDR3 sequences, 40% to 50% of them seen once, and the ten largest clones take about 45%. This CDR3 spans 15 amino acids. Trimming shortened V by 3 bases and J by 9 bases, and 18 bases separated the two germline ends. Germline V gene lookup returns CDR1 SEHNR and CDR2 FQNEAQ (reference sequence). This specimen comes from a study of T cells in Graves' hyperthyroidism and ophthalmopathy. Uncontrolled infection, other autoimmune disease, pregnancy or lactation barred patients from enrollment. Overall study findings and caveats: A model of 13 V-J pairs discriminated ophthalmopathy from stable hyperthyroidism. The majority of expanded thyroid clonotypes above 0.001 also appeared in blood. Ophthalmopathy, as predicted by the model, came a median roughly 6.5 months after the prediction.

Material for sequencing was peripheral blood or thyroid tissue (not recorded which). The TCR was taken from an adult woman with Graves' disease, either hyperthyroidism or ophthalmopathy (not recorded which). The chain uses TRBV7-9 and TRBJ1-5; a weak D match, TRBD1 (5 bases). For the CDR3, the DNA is TGTGCCAGCAGCTTGGAGTCCTGGGCGGGGGGGCCCCAGCATTTT. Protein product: CASSLESWAGGPQHF. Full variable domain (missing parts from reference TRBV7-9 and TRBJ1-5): DTGVSQNPRHKITKRGQNVTFRCDPISEHNRLYWYRQTLGQGPEFLTYFQNEAQLEKSRLLSDRFSAERPKGSFSTLEIQRTEQGDSAMYLCASSLESWAGGPQHFGDGTRLSIL.